The clone carrying this TCR beta chain has at least ten counts. Its antigen is unknown. The data belong to a study of CD8+CD57+ T cells in acquired aplastic anemia. Study context: Average DNA yield from sorted CD4+ and CD8+ cells was around 3.2 ug. Healthy donors yielded some 10 million CD4+ cell reads on average. Study findings and constraints: Overlap between patients and controls comprised 25 to 35 CD8+ CDR3 sequences. For CD8+ Simpson's diversity, patients and controls showed no significant difference.

It was genomic DNA that served as the template for profiling TCR beta VDJ and CDR3. One entry per CDR3 protein results from TCRdb running MiXCR on the reads. The data hold roughly 150,000 distinct CDR3 sequences, with around 45% observed a single time. Trimming at V came to 4 bases and at J to 1 base, leaving 3 bases not matched to a gene. This CDR3 comprises 14 residues. Sequencing was carried out using sorted CD4+, CD8+, or CD8+CD57+ T cells (not recorded which) from PBMCs. The rearrangement uses TRBV12-3 or TRBV12-4 and TRBJ1-2, with 7 bases fitting TRBD1. This clonotype was sampled from a human donor in good health. CDR3 sequence: CASSYRDSNYGYTF. The DNA of the CDR3 is TGTGCCAGCAGTTACCGGGACAGTAACTATGGCTACACCTTC.